This TCR beta chain is from a study of blood T cells in healthy people across ages. This clonotype has just a few counts. Next came a second PCR, run for about 6 to 12 cycles, which used a sample-barcoded 5' primer along with a J-beta primer mix. TCRdb re-analysed the 5' RACE reads in MiXCR, keeping a single row per CDR3 protein. The sample shows 850,000 to 1,300,000 distinct CDR3 sequences, 45% of them seen only once. The CDR3 has 16 amino acids. The sample comprised blood. This clonotype was sampled from a woman aged 60-70 years in good health. This chain joins TRBV21-1 and TRBJ1-2. TRBV21-1 is designated a pseudogene. CDR3 residues: CASSKRLGRPNYGYTF. The CDR3 nucleotides read TGTGCCAGCAGCAAAAGGTTGGGCAGGCCGAACTATGGCTACACCTTC.